This TCR beta chain was sequenced in a study of blood T cell repertoires in COVID-19. Patients in Seattle were enrolled during active infection, then followed longitudinally. The junction had 6 bases not matched to a gene; V was cut back by 3 bases and J by 0 bases. This CDR3 is built from 16 residues. The germline V gene has CDR1 MRHNA and CDR2 SNTAGT. Sequencing used immunoSEQ multiplex PCR; TCRdb keeps in-frame clones, though not all of them. This sample has some 300,000 clones, with about 88% found just once. The sequenced sample was peripheral blood. J is TRBJ2-7 and V is TRBV6-4, with 9 bases matching TRBD2. This sequence was found in a woman in her seventies with COVID-19, enrolled during active disease. The CDR3 reads CASSELAGLPSYEQYF. The DNA for the CDR3 is TGTGCCAGCAGTGAGCTAGCGGGGCTTCCCTCCTACGAGCAGTACTTC.